Shown below are 32 T cell receptor beta chains from a single sample sequenced in a study of OX40 agonist ivuxolimab in advanced cancers. Here immunoSEQ multiplex PCR was the method, and the copy in TCRdb shows in-frame clones only, minus some. The sample gives 30,000 to 35,000 clones, around 90% of which show up once; around 35% is in the top ten. The starting material was CD4+ or CD8+ T cells sorted from blood, obtained in a trial of the OX40 agonist ivuxolimab. The receptors here all came from an adult with an advanced solid tumor such as melanoma, head and neck, liver or kidney cancer.

V gene TRBV7-9 combines with J gene TRBJ1-6; D unresolved. Trimming stripped 4 bases from V and 7 bases from J, with 14 bases between. The CDR3 has 15 residues. The germline gives CDR1 SEHNR, CDR2 FQNEAQ (reference sequence). In DNA, the CDR3 is TGTGCCAGCAGCTCGCTAGGACGGGTAAATTCACCCCTCCACTTT. Protein sequence: CASSSLGRVNSPLHF.

The gene calls are TRBV27 and TRBJ2-7; D may be TRBD1 (6 bases). Germline CDR1 is MNHEY and CDR2 is SMNVEV (reference sequence). The CDR3 length is 14 residues. V lost 10 bases to trimming and J lost 0 bases, with 16 bases between them. CDR3 DNA sequence: TGTGCCACCTCCCGACAGGAAACCTCCTACGAGCAGTACTTC. The encoded protein is CATSRQETSYEQYF.

The chain joins TRBV5-6 to TRBJ2-7; a possible D gene is TRBD2 (6 bases). Trimming took off 4 bases at V and 2 bases at J, with 13 bases between the two ends. The CDR3 length is 14 residues. Per the germline V gene, CDR1 is SGHDT and CDR2 is YYEEEE. The CDR3 nucleotides read TGTGCCAGCAGCCCGCGGGGCCCCGCCTACGAGCAGTACTTC. Amino acid sequence: CASSPRGPAYEQYF.

This rearrangement joins TRBV6-5 to TRBJ2-3; the match to TRBD2 covers 12 bases. J gave up 4 bases and V 4 bases, and 3 bases lay outside the gene matches. There are 15 residues in the CDR3. In germline, CDR1 is MNHEY, CDR2 SVGAGI. The CDR3 DNA reads TGTGCCAGCAGTTTGACTAGCGGGAGAGCAGATACGCAGTATTTT. As protein: CASSLTSGRADTQYF.

The J gene is TRBJ2-1, the V gene TRBV2, with 7 bases aligning to TRBD2. The CDR3 totals 19 residues. CDR1 and CDR2 from the germline V gene are SNHLY and FYNNEI. The J segment lost 0 bases and the V segment lost 5 bases, leaving 16 bases of the junction unmatched. The CDR3 here is CASSPPTGLAEVSYNEQFF. As DNA, the CDR3 is TGTGCCAGCAGTCCCCCTACGGGGCTAGCGGAAGTCTCCTACAATGAGCAGTTCTTC.

The chain links TRBV10-2 to TRBJ2-7, with TRBD1 identical over 8 bases. The germline gives CDR1 WSHSY, CDR2 SAAADI. The CDR3 runs to 13 residues. V shed 10 bases and J 4 bases; nucleotides not matched to a gene: 9. The CDR3 sequence: CATRAGGAYEQYF. As DNA, the CDR3 is TGCGCCACCCGGGCAGGGGGCGCGTACGAGCAGTACTTC.

V usage is TRBV5-6 and J usage is TRBJ1-5, with 10 bases lining up with TRBD1. This CDR3 contains 17 residues. The germline CDR1 and CDR2 sequences are SGHDT and YYEEEE. Trimming removed 4 bases from V and 2 bases from J; junction bases left unmatched: 9. For the CDR3, the DNA is TGTGCCAGCAGCAACCGGGACAGGGGATTTCGCAATCAGCCCCAGCATTTT. Translated, it gives CASSNRDRGFRNQPQHF.

The V call is TRBV19, the J call TRBJ1-1; 7 bases are shared with TRBD1. J gave up 5 bases and V 10 bases, and 10 bases lay outside the gene matches. Germline loops: CDR1 LNHDA, CDR2 SQIVND (reference sequence). The length of the CDR3 is 13 residues. CDR3 bases: TGTGCCACCGCGAAGACAGGGTGGACTGAAGCTTTCTTT. It codes for CATAKTGWTEAFF.

CDR3 bases: TGCAGCGTTGAAGATGGGGTGAACACTGAAGCTTTCTTT. Its protein product is CSVEDGVNTEAFF. The chain joins TRBV29-1 to TRBJ1-1; D is ambiguous. Deletions cut 0 bases from V and 0 bases from J, with 5 bases between. The CDR3 extends over 13 amino acids. Germline V CDR1 and CDR2: SQVTM, ANQGSEA.

This chain connects TRBV9 to TRBJ1-1; tentative D call: TRBD1 (6 bases). V was clipped by 3 bases and J by 3 bases, with 12 bases between them. CDR1 SGDLS and CDR2 YYNGEE come from the germline V gene. The CDR3 runs to 14 residues. The CDR3 here is CASSAGGADTEAFF. CDR3 DNA: TGTGCCAGCAGCGCCGGGGGGGCAGACACTGAAGCTTTCTTT. The full variable domain, with the rest looked up from reference TRBV9 and TRBJ1-1, is DSGVTQTPKHLITATGQRVTLRCSPRSGDLSVYWYQQSLDQGLQFLIQYYNGEERAKGNILERFSAQQFPDLHSELNLSSLELGDSALYFCASSAGGADTEAFFGQGTRLTVV.

The chain recombines TRBV25-1 with TRBJ1-2, with 8 bases identical to TRBD1. V shed 2 bases and J 4 bases; nucleotides not matched to a gene: 6. Germline-derived CDR1 and CDR2 are MGHDK and SYGVNS. There are 15 residues in the CDR3. CDR3 loop: CASSEGQGTSYGYTF. CDR3 DNA: TGTGCCAGCAGTGAAGGACAGGGAACCAGCTATGGCTACACCTTC.

The CDR3 nucleotides are TGCAGCGTTGAATGGGCCGGGACTACCCCCTCCTACAATGAGCAGTTCTTC. Translating it yields CSVEWAGTTPSYNEQFF. V and J are TRBV29-1 and TRBJ2-1, with 7 bases fitting TRBD2. CDR3 size: 17 residues. Germline CDR1 and CDR2: SQVTM and ANQGSEA. The junction had 10 bases not matched to a gene; V was cut back by 2 bases and J by 0 bases.

This chain links TRBV9 with TRBJ1-2; D is undetermined. CDR1 and CDR2 from the germline V gene are SGDLS and YYNGEE. Deletions cut 3 bases from V and 5 bases from J, with 8 bases between. This CDR3 contains 12 residues. CDR3 in amino acids: CASSGDRYGYTF. The DNA for the CDR3 is TGTGCCAGCAGCGGCGATCGGTATGGCTACACCTTC.

A single count supports this clone. The chain joins TRBV18 to TRBJ2-7, with TRBD1 matching 10 bases. The CDR3 contains 16 residues. V trimming: 3 bases; J trimming: 1 base; junction bases outside the gene matches: 6. The germline CDR1 and CDR2 sequences are KGHSH and LQKENI. CDR3 sequence: CASSPVTGGNSYEQYF. For the CDR3, the DNA is TGTGCCAGCTCACCTGTGACAGGGGGCAATTCCTACGAGCAGTACTTC.

As to this clone: Different DNA sequences within this sample yield the same CDR3. The chain joins TRBV6-5 to TRBJ2-7; D might be TRBD1 (6 bases). The germline V gene encodes CDR1 MNHEY and CDR2 SVGAGI. V shed 5 bases and J shed 5 bases, with 19 bases lying between them. The CDR3 spans 15 residues. The chain's CDR3 is CASSVVQGFSHEQYF. The CDR3 bases are TGTGCCAGCAGTGTTGTACAGGGCTTTTCCCACGAGCAGTACTTC.

As to this clone: Other DNA sequences in the same sample also yield this CDR3. The chain combines TRBV12-5 with TRBJ1-1; perhaps TRBD1 as D (6 bases). The germline CDR1 and CDR2 sequences are LGHNT and FRNRAP. The V end was cut by 5 bases, the J end by 7 bases, with 17 bases between. The CDR3 is made up of 14 amino acids. The CDR3 is CASGPQTGFGEAFF. CDR3 sequence (DNA): TGTGCTAGTGGTCCCCAAACAGGGTTCGGTGAAGCTTTCTTT. The whole variable domain, remainder taken from reference TRBV12-5 and TRBJ1-1, is DARVTQTPRHKVTEMGQEVTMRCQPILGHNTVFWYRQTMMQGLELLAYFRNRAPLDDSGMPKDRFSAEMPDATLATLKIQPSEPRDSAVYFCASGPQTGFGEAFFGQGTRLTVV.

This rearrangement joins TRBV7-9 to TRBJ1-3; weak D call: TRBD1 (5 bases). With 1 base removed from V and 4 bases from J, the gap between germline ends came to 11 bases. The CDR3 is 15 amino acids. Germline lookup yields CDR1 SEHNR and CDR2 FQNEAQ (reference sequence). CDR3 region: CASSLVGASGNTIYF. The DNA for the CDR3 is TGTGCCAGCAGCTTAGTCGGGGCTTCGGGAAACACCATATATTTT.

This chain links TRBV19 with TRBJ2-5; a possible D gene is TRBD2 (8 bases). Germline V gene sequence: CDR1 LNHDA, CDR2 SQIVND (reference sequence). V lost 5 bases and J lost 7, with 20 bases in between. The CDR3 runs to 15 residues. The CDR3 is CASSPGTRGRGTQYF. The CDR3 DNA sequence: TGTGCCAGTAGTCCCGGGACTAGGGGGCGAGGGACCCAGTACTTC.

The CDR3: CASSEVFGTYEQYF. CDR3 nucleotide sequence: TGTGCCAGCAGTGAAGTTTTCGGAACCTACGAGCAGTACTTC. The chain employs TRBV6-1 and TRBJ2-7; unclear D gene. Germline V gene data show CDR1 as MNHNS and CDR2 as SASEGT. The CDR3 totals 14 residues. V lost 1 base, J lost 2 bases, and 9 bases lay in between.

The chain links TRBV14 to TRBJ2-5; D is possibly TRBD2 (5 bases). The CDR3 length is 15 residues. Germline V gives CDR1 SGHDN, CDR2 FVKESK. V was clipped by 1 base and J by 3 bases, with 12 bases between them. The CDR3 DNA sequence: TGTGCCAGCAGCCAAGTGCGGACTGCAAAAGAGACCCAGTACTTC. Amino acid sequence: CASSQVRTAKETQYF.

The chain carries TRBV6-5 and TRBJ2-7, with D possibly TRBD2 on 5 matching bases. The CDR3 covers 14 residues. With 2 bases removed from V and 1 base from J, the gap between germline ends came to 9 bases. From germline, CDR1 is MNHEY and CDR2 SVGAGI. The CDR3 region is CASSYSRGSYEQYF. CDR3 nucleotides: TGTGCCAGCAGTTACAGTCGGGGTTCCTACGAGCAGTACTTC.

V gene TRBV2 combines with J gene TRBJ1-2; D call uncertain. V was clipped by 2 bases and J by 2 bases, with 12 bases between them. The germline gives CDR1 SNHLY, CDR2 FYNNEI. CDR3 length: 15 residues. CDR3 residues: CASSELTQENYGYTF. Written as DNA, the CDR3 is TGTGCCAGCAGTGAATTGACGCAAGAGAACTATGGCTACACCTTC.

About this clone itself: In the same sample, other DNA sequences code for this CDR3. V usage is TRBV19 and J usage is TRBJ1-2; 9 nucleotides align to TRBD1. Germline assignment: CDR1 LNHDA and CDR2 SQIVND (reference sequence). The length of the CDR3 is 13 residues. Trimming took 5 bases from V and 4 from J; bases not matched to a gene: 2. The DNA of the CDR3 is TGTGCCAGTAGTCCGGGACAGGGCTATGGCTACACCTTC. As protein: CASSPGQGYGYTF.

J is TRBJ2-5 and V is TRBV7-8, with 9 bases fitting TRBD1. The J call is doubtful: the DNA matches TRBJ2-7 better. This CDR3 is built from 14 residues. The V gene's germline CDR1 is SGHVS and CDR2 FQNEAQ. CDR3 sequence reads: CASSYLTGGDEQYF. The CDR3 DNA reads as TGTGCCAGCAGCTACCTGACAGGGGGGGACGAGCAGTACTTC.

The J gene is TRBJ2-7, the V gene TRBV5-1; D gene ambiguous. V lost 8 bases and J lost 1, with 4 bases in between. CDR3 size: 10 residues. CDR1 SGHRS and CDR2 YFSETQ come from the germline V gene. The DNA for the CDR3 is TGCGCCAGGGGATCCTACGAGCAGTACTTC. Its protein is CARGSYEQYF.

For the CDR3, the DNA is TGTGCCAGTAGTGCCTTGACAGCCTCGGTTCCCGAGCAGTACTTC. This gives the protein CASSALTASVPEQYF. The J gene is TRBJ2-7, the V gene TRBV19, with D maybe TRBD1 (5 bases). Germline values: CDR1 LNHDA, CDR2 SQIVND (reference sequence). V shed 5 bases and J shed 6 bases, with 20 bases lying between them. CDR3 length equals 15 residues. The complete variable domain, with remaining parts taken from reference TRBV19 and TRBJ2-7, reads DGGITQSPKYLFRKEGQNVTLSCEQNLNHDAMYWYRQDPGQGLRLIYYSQIVNDFQKGDIAEGYSVSREKKESFPLTVTSAQKNPTAFYLCASSALTASVPEQYFGPGTRLTVT.

The V and J genes are TRBV5-4 and TRBJ2-1; D is undetermined. The CDR3 has 14 amino acids. Germline-derived CDR1 and CDR2 are SGHNT and YYREEE (reference sequence). Trimming stripped 4 bases from V and 0 bases from J, with 8 bases between. CDR3 sequence: CASSDASSYNEQFF. In DNA form, the CDR3 reads TGTGCCAGCAGCGACGCCAGCTCCTACAATGAGCAGTTCTTC.

The chain combines TRBV19 with TRBJ1-2; the D is unclear. Trimming took off 3 bases at V and 7 bases at J, with 21 bases between the two ends. The length of the CDR3 is 16 residues. Germline V lookup: CDR1 LNHDA, CDR2 SQIVND (reference sequence). The CDR3 sequence is CASSILSPDPAIGYTF. The DNA of the CDR3 is TGTGCCAGTAGTATTTTAAGCCCAGACCCCGCTATTGGCTACACCTTC.

The chain links TRBV27 to TRBJ2-1, with 11 bases matching TRBD2. Trimming at V came to 2 bases and at J to 14 bases, leaving 11 bases not matched to a gene. Germline V gene data show CDR1 as MNHEY and CDR2 as SMNVEV (reference sequence). The CDR3 loop spans 15 amino acids. The CDR3 sequence is CASSLMLAGGELKFF. Here the CDR3 DNA reads TGTGCCAGCAGTTTAATGTTAGCGGGGGGGGAACTTAAGTTCTTC.

V gene TRBV19 combines with J gene TRBJ1-3; no firm D call. The CDR3 has 13 amino acids. V dropped 5 bases and J dropped 2 bases, with 7 bases sitting between them. The germline V gene encodes CDR1 LNHDA and CDR2 SQIVND (reference sequence). In DNA, the CDR3 is TGTGCCAGTAGTCCAATCGCTGGAAACACCATATATTTT. Encoded protein: CASSPIAGNTIYF.

This clone came up once. J is TRBJ2-5 and V is TRBV5-1; 15 positions agree with TRBD2. Per the germline V gene, CDR1 is SGHRS and CDR2 is YFSETQ. The CDR3 contains 16 residues. Trimming took 2 bases from V and 3 from J; bases not matched to a gene: 2. As DNA, the CDR3 is TGCGCCAGCAGCTTCTGGACTAGCGGGAGGGAAGAGACCCAGTACTTC. Amino acids: CASSFWTSGREETQYF. Complete variable domain (other parts from reference TRBV5-1 and TRBJ2-5): KAGVTQTPRYLIKTRGQQVTLSCSPISGHRSVSWYQQTPGQGLQFLFEYFSETQRNKGNFPGRFSGRQFSNSRSEMNVSTLELGDSALYLCASSFWTSGREETQYFGPGTRLLVL.

J is TRBJ1-2 and V is TRBV18; 7 nucleotides line up with TRBD1. Germline loops: CDR1 KGHSH, CDR2 LQKENI. The CDR3 loop spans 17 amino acids. V was pared by 5 bases and J by 4 bases, with 16 bases of the junction left unmatched. The CDR3 reads CASSDQTGTAISYGYTF. The CDR3 bases are TGTGCCAGCTCAGACCAGACCGGGACAGCCATTAGCTATGGCTACACCTTC.